These 27 T cell receptor beta chains share one sample of origin, sequenced in a study of cytomegalovirus exposure and HLA in healthy donors. The PCR was carried out with 60 Vbeta primers and 13 Jbeta primers. Here immunoSEQ multiplex PCR was the method, and the copy in TCRdb shows in-frame clones only, minus some. This repertoire shows 180,000 or so clones, roughly a tenth found once; its top ten account for 1% to 1.5%. The sample taken for sequencing was PBMCs. The receptors originated from a woman in her twenties or thirties in good health and CMV-seropositive.

This rearrangement joins TRBV18 to TRBJ2-3; D gene uncertain. This CDR3 spans 14 amino acids. Germline V CDR1 and CDR2: KGHSH, LQKENI. V gave up 0 bases and J gave up 1 base, with 5 bases separating them. The CDR3 DNA reads as TGTGCCAGCTCACCACCACTGGGCACAGATACGCAGTATTTT. Its translation: CASSPPLGTDTQYF. The entire variable domain, with the rest obtained from reference TRBV18 and TRBJ2-3, is as follows: NAGVMQNPRHLVRRRGQEARLRCSPMKGHSHVYWYRQLPEEGLKFMVYLQKENIIDESGMPKERFSAEFPKEGPSILRIQQVVRGDSAAYFCASSPPLGTDTQYFGPGTRLTVL.

This clone appeared a few times. V and J are TRBV19 and TRBJ2-7; 7 bases are a match to TRBD2. The J segment lost 3 bases and the V segment lost 5 bases, leaving 4 bases of the junction unmatched. Germline loops: CDR1 LNHDA, CDR2 SQIVND (reference sequence). The CDR3 has 13 amino acids. The CDR3 is CASSPSGGYEQYF. CDR3 DNA: TGTGCCAGTAGTCCCTCGGGGGGCTACGAGCAGTACTTC.

The gene calls are TRBV12-5 and TRBJ1-2; D gene unclear. There are 13 residues in the CDR3. Trimming took off 0 bases at V and 5 bases at J, with 7 bases between the two ends. CDR1 is LGHNT and CDR2 is FRNRAP in the germline V gene. CDR3 nucleotide sequence: TGTGCTAGTGGTTTGGTAACTTTTTATGGCTACACCTTC. Translated: CASGLVTFYGYTF. Full variable domain (missing parts from reference TRBV12-5 and TRBJ1-2): DARVTQTPRHKVTEMGQEVTMRCQPILGHNTVFWYRQTMMQGLELLAYFRNRAPLDDSGMPKDRFSAEMPDATLATLKIQPSEPRDSAVYFCASGLVTFYGYTFGSGTRLTVV.

This chain links TRBV5-4 with TRBJ2-3; tentative D call: TRBD1 (5 bases). CDR3 length equals 15 residues. Germline V lookup: CDR1 SGHNT, CDR2 YYREEE (reference sequence). Trimming took 2 bases from V and 0 from J, leaving 10 bases between them. CDR3 in amino acids: CASSFFAGSTDTQYF. The CDR3 DNA reads as TGTGCCAGCAGCTTCTTCGCAGGGAGCACAGATACGCAGTATTTT.

The sample holds a few counts of this clone. Distinct nucleotide sequences in the sample also encode this CDR3. This rearrangement joins TRBV5-6 to TRBJ2-7; TRBD1 aligns across 8 bases. The length of the CDR3 is 12 residues. With V trimmed by 3 bases and J by 5 bases, 1 base remained unmatched. Per germline, CDR1 SGHDT and CDR2 YYEEEE. The CDR3 nucleotides are TGTGCCAGCAGCTGGACAGGGCACGAGCAGTACTTC. Translating it yields CASSWTGHEQYF.

The rearrangement joins TRBV27 to TRBJ2-7; D unclear. The CDR3 consists of 15 residues. V was shortened by 8 bases and J by 3 bases, with 20 bases between the two germline ends. The germline V gene has CDR1 MNHEY and CDR2 SMNVEV (reference sequence). The CDR3 sequence: CASPPTLTLIYEQYF. The CDR3 coding sequence is TGTGCCAGCCCCCCAACTTTAACTTTAATCTACGAGCAGTACTTC.

The genes are TRBV27 and TRBJ2-7, with 7 nucleotides matching TRBD2. Per germline, CDR1 MNHEY and CDR2 SMNVEV (reference sequence). This CDR3 has 15 residues. With 3 bases clipped from V and 1 base from J, the junction kept 6 bases outside the gene matches. Written as DNA, the CDR3 is TGTGCCAGCAGTTTGTCAGCGGGAACTTCCTACGAGCAGTACTTC. Translation: CASSLSAGTSYEQYF.

This clone was seen only a few times. The chain carries TRBV10-1 and TRBJ2-3, with 10 bases identical to TRBD2. Germline CDR1 is WNHNN and CDR2 is SYGVQD (reference sequence). CDR3 length: 16 amino acids. V lost 3 bases to trimming and J lost 4 bases; unmatched junction nucleotides: 7. The CDR3 sequence: CASSEGLAGAADTQYF. The CDR3 DNA is TGCGCCAGCAGTGAAGGGCTAGCGGGAGCGGCAGATACGCAGTATTTT.

This clone was found a few times. The chain combines TRBV7-9 with TRBJ1-2; TRBD1 aligns across 7 bases. In germline, CDR1 is SEHNR, CDR2 FQNEAQ (reference sequence). CDR3 size: 14 residues. Trimming removed 4 bases from V and 6 bases from J; junction bases left unmatched: 8. The CDR3 DNA follows: TGTGCCAGCAGCTGGGGGACAGCGGATAATGGCTACACCTTC. Its translation: CASSWGTADNGYTF. Based on the CDR3 plus reference TRBV7-9 and TRBJ1-2, the full variable domain is DTGVSQNPRHKITKRGQNVTFRCDPISEHNRLYWYRQTLGQGPEFLTYFQNEAQLEKSRLLSDRFSAERPKGSFSTLEIQRTEQGDSAMYLCASSWGTADNGYTFGSGTRLTVV.

The rearrangement joins TRBV2 to TRBJ1-1, with TRBD1 matching over 9 bases. The CDR3 runs 14 residues. Germline CDR1 and CDR2: SNHLY and FYNNEI. V trimming: 6 bases; J trimming: 4 bases; junction bases outside the gene matches: 6. The CDR3 coding sequence is TGTGCCAGCAGGGACAGGGGAGGAGGCACTGAAGCTTTCTTT. Translation gives CASRDRGGGTEAFF.

With regard to this clone: The junction departs from germline at one end; a sequencing error may be responsible. This chain joins TRBV6-5 and TRBJ2-7; 9 bases fit TRBD1. The CDR3 is 14 residues long. Looked up from germline, CDR1 is MNHEY and CDR2 is SVGAGI. CDR3 protein: CASSAGTGSSEQYF. In DNA, the CDR3 is TGTGCCAGCAGTGCCGGGACAGGGTCCTCCGAGCAGTACTTC.

This clone was seen a few times. CDR3 region: CASSIDRDYEQYF. The CDR3 coding sequence is TGTGCCAGTAGTATAGACAGGGATTACGAGCAGTACTTC. The chain uses TRBV19 and TRBJ2-7; D is possibly TRBD1 (5 bases). Trimming removed 0 bases from V and 4 bases from J, with 7 bases in between. Germline-derived CDR1 and CDR2 are LNHDA and SQIVND (reference sequence). The CDR3 runs to 13 residues.

Only a few counts were recorded for this clone. At one of its ends the junction is not consistent with the germline gene, which may arise from a read error. This chain connects TRBV7-9 to TRBJ1-2, with 7 bases identical to TRBD1. Germline CDR1 is SEHNR and CDR2 is FQNEAQ (reference sequence). The CDR3 consists of 13 residues. The chain's CDR3 is CASSYKGTDGYTF. The CDR3 bases are TGTGCCAGCAGCTATAAAGGGACAGATGGGTACACCTTC.

As concerns this clone: Other DNA sequences within the sample encode an identical CDR3. The chain recombines TRBV18 with TRBJ1-1; 8 bases are a match to TRBD1. The CDR3 loop spans 14 amino acids. The V gene's germline CDR1 is KGHSH and CDR2 LQKENI. The ends lost 3 bases at V and 1 base at J; junction bases unmatched: 1. DNA for the CDR3: TGTGCCAGCTCACCCGGACAGGGGAACACTGAAGCTTTCTTT. This encodes CASSPGQGNTEAFF.

This clone was observed a handful of times. Distinct nucleotide sequences in the sample also encode this CDR3. The chain recombines TRBV6-5 with TRBJ1-1; 7 bases are a match to TRBD1. The CDR3 runs to 15 residues. Germline V CDR1 and CDR2: MNHEY, SVGAGI. V was clipped by 3 bases and J by 1 base; unmatched bases: 5. In DNA form, the CDR3 reads TGTGCCAGCAGTTATTCGGGACAGCAGAACACTGAAGCTTTCTTT. Protein product: CASSYSGQQNTEAFF.

This clone was detected a few times. V and J are TRBV6-5 and TRBJ2-1; the D is unclear. The CDR3 runs to 12 residues. CDR1 is MNHEY, CDR2 SVGAGI, per germline. V was clipped by 5 bases and J by 4 bases, with 6 bases between them. DNA of the CDR3: TGTGCCAGCAGTCCCACATACAATGAGCAGTTCTTC. It specifies CASSPTYNEQFF.

The CDR3 protein is CASSRGTRPYEQYF. Written as DNA, the CDR3 is TGTGCCAGCAGTCGAGGGACTAGGCCCTACGAGCAGTACTTC. The chain carries TRBV27 and TRBJ2-7; 8 nucleotides align to TRBD2. Trimming took 5 bases from V and 2 from J; bases not matched to a gene: 5. Germline CDR1 and CDR2: MNHEY and SMNVEV (reference sequence). This CDR3 comprises 14 residues.

The chain uses TRBV7-3 and TRBJ2-2; TRBD2 agrees at 9 bases. Losses at the gene ends were 5 bases for V and 3 bases for J; bases not matched to a gene: 10. Germline loops: CDR1 SGHTA, CDR2 FQGTGA. The CDR3 extends over 17 amino acids. The CDR3 spells CASSLFAGGPYTGELFF. The CDR3 DNA follows: TGTGCCAGCAGCCTCTTTGCGGGAGGGCCTTACACCGGGGAGCTGTTTTTT.

This clone was found a few times. The chain has TRBV6-5 and TRBJ1-4; D unresolved. The CDR3 runs to 15 residues. Germline lookup yields CDR1 MNHEY and CDR2 SVGAGI. V lost 2 bases to trimming and J lost 5 bases, with 12 bases between them. In DNA form, the CDR3 reads TGTGCCAGCAGTTACGCCGAAGGAGCCAATGAAAAACTGTTTTTT. This gives the protein CASSYAEGANEKLFF.

This clone was observed a few times. The chain couples TRBV14 to TRBJ2-5, with a weak D call TRBD2 (5 bases). V lost 1 base to trimming and J lost 7 bases, with 16 bases between them. The CDR3 contains 15 residues. Germline V gives CDR1 SGHDN, CDR2 FVKESK. In DNA, the CDR3 is TGTGCCAGCAGCCAAGTCCGAGGGTCTTGGGGGACCCAGTACTTC. This translates into CASSQVRGSWGTQYF.

The chain carries TRBV7-3 and TRBJ1-2; 10 nucleotides align to TRBD1. With 3 bases clipped from V and 8 bases from J, the junction kept 3 bases outside the gene matches. CDR3 length equals 13 residues. Germline CDR1 reads SGHTA; CDR2 reads FQGTGA. The CDR3, as DNA: TGTGCCAGCAGCTTGGGACAGGGGCAAGGCTACACCTTC. Amino acid sequence: CASSLGQGQGYTF. The complete variable domain, with remaining parts taken from reference TRBV7-3 and TRBJ1-2, reads GAGVSQTPSNKVTEKGKYVELRCDPISGHTALYWYRQSLGQGPEFLIYFQGTGAADDSGLPNDRFFAVRPEGSVSTLKIQRTERGDSAVYLCASSLGQGQGYTFGSGTRLTVV.

The CDR3 DNA reads as TGTGCCAGCAGTCGGACTAGCGGTCAAGAGACCCAGTACTTC. Its translation: CASSRTSGQETQYF. The chain combines TRBV6-5 with TRBJ2-5; 10 bases fit TRBD2. In germline, CDR1 is MNHEY, CDR2 SVGAGI. This CDR3 is built from 14 residues. V shed 5 bases and J 2 bases; nucleotides not matched to a gene: 2.

The table lists this clone with a few counts. The V gene is TRBV20-1, the J gene TRBJ1-3; D is ambiguous. V lost 3 bases and J 4 bases, leaving 4 bases between the germline ends. There are 11 residues in the CDR3. Germline V lookup: CDR1 DFQATT, CDR2 SNEGSKA (reference sequence). CDR3 region: CSASQGNTIYF. The CDR3 nucleotides are TGCAGTGCTAGTCAGGGAAACACCATATATTTT.

The gene calls are TRBV6-5 and TRBJ1-5; D uncertain. The V end was cut by 2 bases, the J end by 0 bases, with 8 bases between. Germline-derived CDR1 and CDR2 are MNHEY and SVGAGI. The CDR3 runs 15 residues. The CDR3 protein is CASSYARSSNQPQHF. As DNA, the CDR3 is TGTGCCAGCAGTTACGCCAGGTCTAGCAATCAGCCCCAGCATTTT.

This clone has just a few counts. The V gene is TRBV5-1, the J gene TRBJ2-3, with D perhaps matching TRBD2 (5 bases). The CDR3 loop spans 14 amino acids. The ends were cut back, 2 bases at V and 0 bases at J, with 7 bases in the middle. The germline CDR1 and CDR2 sequences are SGHRS and YFSETQ. The CDR3 reads CASSLSGSTDTQYF. In nucleotides, the CDR3 is TGCGCCAGCAGCTTAAGCGGAAGCACAGATACGCAGTATTTT.

This clone turned up a few times. The J gene is TRBJ1-3, the V gene TRBV7-7; 8 bases fit TRBD1. The germline gives CDR1 SSHAT, CDR2 FNYEAQ (reference sequence). V lost 5 bases and J lost 4; bases outside the gene matches: 16. The CDR3 loop spans 18 amino acids. CDR3 nucleotide sequence: TGTGCCAGCAGCCCGTTCGGACAGGGTAGGATGAGAGGAAACACCATATATTTT. It specifies CASSPFGQGRMRGNTIYF.

Only a few counts were recorded for this clone. The V and J genes are TRBV27 and TRBJ2-5; 8 nucleotides agree with TRBD2. The J segment lost 5 bases and the V segment lost 1 base, leaving 9 bases of the junction unmatched. The CDR3 is made up of 16 amino acids. The germline gives CDR1 MNHEY, CDR2 SMNVEV (reference sequence). In nucleotides, the CDR3 is TGTGCCAGCAGTTTATGGGGGGCGGGAGGAGGGGAGACCCAGTACTTC. As protein: CASSLWGAGGGETQYF.